This TCR beta chain emerged from a study of T cell repertoires in cytomegalovirus infection. Study details: Public TCR beta signature analysis indicated the presence of both CMV infection and matching HLA type. Points from the study as a whole: HLA-C-restricted CMV clonotypes gave the most frequent clonotype in two of eight donors. There were carriers of CMV plus the relevant HLA, and cumulative public TCR beta family frequency identified them.

Trimming left V 2 bases short and J 0 bases short, with 14 bases between. The CDR3 is 16 residues long. TCRdb independently ran MiXCR on the reads; one entry per CDR3 protein. The table shows 250,000 to 300,000 distinct CDR3 sequences, with about 26% occurring only once. As for this clonotype: The antigen remains unidentified.

The source of this sequence is a human donor in good health (CMV status not recorded). Some clones in this sample may be carry-over from other donors' samples. Material for sequencing was PBMCs. V is TRBV12-3 or TRBV12-4 and J is TRBJ2-7, with D uncertain. CDR3 DNA: TGTGCCAGCAGTTTAAGCGTCTCCTTGAGCTCCTACGAGCAGTACTTC. Its translation is CASSLSVSLSSYEQYF.